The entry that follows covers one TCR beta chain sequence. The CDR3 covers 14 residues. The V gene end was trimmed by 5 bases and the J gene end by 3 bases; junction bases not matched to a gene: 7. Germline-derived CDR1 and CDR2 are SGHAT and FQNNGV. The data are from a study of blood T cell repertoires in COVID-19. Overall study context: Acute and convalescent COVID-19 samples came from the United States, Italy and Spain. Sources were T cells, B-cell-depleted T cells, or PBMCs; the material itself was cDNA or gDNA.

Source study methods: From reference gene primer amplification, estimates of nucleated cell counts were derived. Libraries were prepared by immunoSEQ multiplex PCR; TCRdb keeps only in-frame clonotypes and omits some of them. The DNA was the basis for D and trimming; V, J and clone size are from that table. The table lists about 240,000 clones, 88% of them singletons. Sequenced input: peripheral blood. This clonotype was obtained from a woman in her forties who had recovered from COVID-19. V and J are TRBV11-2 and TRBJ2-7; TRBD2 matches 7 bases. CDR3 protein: CASSKPGLHYEQYF. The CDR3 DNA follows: TGTGCCAGCAGCAAGCCGGGACTACACTACGAGCAGTACTTC. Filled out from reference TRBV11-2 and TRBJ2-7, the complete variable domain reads EAGVAQSPRYKIIEKRQSVAFWCNPISGHATLYWYQQILGQGPKLLIQFQNNGVVDDSQLPKDRFSAERLKGVDSTLKIQPAKLEDSAVYLCASSKPGLHYEQYFGPGTRLTVT.